This T cell receptor beta chain was found in a study of T cells in Graves' hyperthyroidism and ophthalmopathy (dated by TCRdb to the late 2010s). With respect to the entire study: Peripheral blood was collected at initial diagnosis, before any treatment. A discovery cohort of about a hundred patients, 43 with Graves' ophthalmopathy and fewer than 65 with stable Graves' hyperthyroidism, was used to find distinguishing TCR V-J signatures. Prospective prediction of ophthalmopathy was tested in an independent validation cohort consisting of fewer than 20 hyperthyroidism patients and 15 or so patients who later progressed to ophthalmopathy. For training and testing, the roughly 93 patients in the discovery cohort were randomly divided in a 7:3 ratio. In addition, the study compared T-cell repertoires in thyroid tissue and in blood from six Graves' hyperthyroidism patients. Following sampling, methimazole starting at 30 mg daily was given to hyperthyroidism patients, and high-dose intravenous methylprednisolone was given to ophthalmopathy patients. The paper reports TCR Vbeta CDR3 sequencing of 135 peripheral blood samples: under 45 ophthalmopathy, over 70 hyperthyroidism and around 17 progressor patients.

As to this clonotype: This clone's antigen is unknown. Per-base quality was not reported, and no clone a single base away is much larger than it.

Points the paper makes about the study in general: In validation, progression to ophthalmopathy was predicted by the model with roughly 71% sensitivity and about 72% specificity, a median of about 6.8 months before onset. Most expanded thyroid clonotypes (frequency above 0.001) were also detected in blood, a finding suggesting that blood repertoires may reflect thyroid immune responses. No statistical method was used to fix the sample size in advance, and group allocation was not hidden from the investigators. In cross-validation, a model built on a 13 V-J signature told ophthalmopathy apart from stable hyperthyroidism with less than 90% sensitivity and 81% to 82% specificity, and in testing the same model reached 80%/75%.

Spanning cysteine to phenylalanine, the CDR3 consists of 14 amino acids. The sequence is cut down to CDR3 DNA, 42 bases in frame from base 1. The CDR1 and CDR2 encoded by the germline V gene (reference sequence) are MNHEY and SMNVEV. V is pared back by 1 base and J by 3 bases, with 10 bases lying between the germline termini. The TCR beta CDR3 regions were amplified from the RNA transcripts. For the first round of RT-PCR on the TCR CDR3, the HTBI primer set was used together with the Qiagen OneStep RT-PCR kit. A second multiplex PCR round built the libraries, followed by size selection and purification. The libraries were sequenced on an Illumina HiSeq2000 using paired-end 100 bp reads. The original pipeline was this. SOAPnuke was used to process the raw data, with reads discarded if the reads contained adapters or uncalled bases, had a mean Phred below 15, or lacked an exact constant-primer or identifier match. COPE v1.2.5 was used to merge high-quality paired reads, and clonotypes were defined as unique nucleotide sequences. Clonotypes were aligned to IMGT TRBV, TRBD and TRBJ reference segments using MiTCR v1.1. The analysis was restricted to V-J combinations with a frequency above 0.0001, which together covered 99% to 99.2% of the repertoires. The TCS score was defined as F50 (clonal expansion) divided by E x V (chaos), with BLOSUM62-based TCRdist calculated between CDR3 peptides within each V-J. Welch's t-statistics and random forest reduced around 550 V-J features to about 12, which were used in a naive Bayes classifier (R e1071). TCRdb ran its own pipeline on the public reads, namely fastp trimming at Q25 and MiXCR clone calling, and kept in-frame beta chains. Rows matching on CDR3 protein sequence are summarized as one entry with the most common DNA and genes. TCRdb's processing, not the authors' own work, is the source of the V and J calls. Present in this sample are some 370,000 distinct CDR3 sequences, approximately 18% of which were seen just once. Almost 35% of the sample goes to the ten largest clones.

Hyperthyroidism patients were aged 18 to 65 years and newly diagnosed, with disease duration of less than 2 months. Exclusion was applied to patients with uncontrolled infections, other autoimmune diseases, pregnancy or lactation. Diagnoses relied on clinical symptoms, serum thyroxine and TRAb, thyroid ultrasound and orbital computed tomography. Blood from progressor patients was collected at the time of first diagnosis with hyperthyroidism, before any ophthalmopathy symptoms had appeared. PBMCs were separated from roughly 10 ml of fresh peripheral blood using Ficoll-Paque density gradient centrifugation. Patients classed as progressors first received a Graves' hyperthyroidism diagnosis and then went on to develop ophthalmopathy during follow-up. Trizol reagent was used to extract total RNA, and RNA quality was then checked on an Agilent 2100 Bioanalyzer.

Sequencing was performed on blood. This TCR was recovered from a woman in her 30s with Graves' hyperthyroidism that later progressed to Graves' ophthalmopathy. Recombination linked TRBV27 to TRBJ2-7, with the D gene too uncertain to name. The CDR3 reads CASSLLGKDYEQYF. The nucleotides read TGTGCCAGCAGTTTATTAGGCAAAGACTACGAGCAGTACTTC.